The rows below give T cell receptor beta chains drawn from one sample of a study of vaccination effects on CD4 cells after COVID-19. Clones were sequenced by immunoSEQ multiplex PCR, and TCRdb holds only the in-frame ones, with some missing. This table holds just under 30,000 clones, roughly four fifths found once. Their antigen targets remain unknown. This sample comprised CD4+ T cells from PBMCs cultured with HCoV-OC43 spike peptides, obtained after COVID-19 vaccination. The source is a human donor who received a COVID-19 vaccine. Each CDR3 is given with its conserved first and last residue. Fields, in order: D gene, J gene, V gene, clone size, CDR3 protein, CDR3 DNA. A D gene is named only where the DNA matches it firmly. Part of the rows lack a size; the others show once, few, many or a class for expanded clones.

D: TRBD2; J: TRBJ2-1; V: TRBV7-9; size: once; CDR3: CASSAQATSGRYNEQFF; DNA: TGTGCCAGCAGCGCGCAAGCGACTAGCGGGAGGTACAATGAGCAGTTCTTC
D: TRBD2; J: TRBJ2-5; V: TRBV9; size: .; CDR3: CASSPGTSGGFQETQYF; DNA: TGTGCCAGCAGCCCGGGGACTAGCGGGGGGTTCCAAGAGACCCAGTACTTC
D: .; J: TRBJ2-1; V: TRBV6-5; size: .; CDR3: CASSYSTASPEQFF; DNA: TGTGCCAGCAGTTACTCGACGGCTAGCCCTGAGCAGTTCTTC
D: .; J: TRBJ1-6; V: TRBV2; size: .; CDR3: CASKHRESNSPLHF; DNA: TGTGCCAGCAAGCACAGGGAAAGTAATTCACCCCTCCACTTT
D: .; J: TRBJ1-6; V: TRBV25-1; size: .; CDR3: CASSEYPHNSPLHF; DNA: TGTGCCAGCAGTGAATACCCCCATAATTCACCCCTCCACTTT
D: TRBD2; J: TRBJ2-2; V: TRBV2; size: few; CDR3: CASGTSGVVGGELFF; DNA: TGTGCCAGTGGGACTAGCGGGGTCGTCGGCGGGGAGCTGTTTTTT
D: .; J: TRBJ2-1; V: TRBV24-1; size: .; CDR3: CATSEFRGEQFF; DNA: TGTGCCACCAGTGAATTCAGGGGCGAGCAGTTCTTC
D: .; J: TRBJ2-3; V: TRBV5-4; size: .; CDR3: CASSIRLVLGTDTQYF; DNA: TGTGCCAGCAGCATCCGACTAGTTCTTGGCACAGATACGCAGTATTTT
D: TRBD1; J: TRBJ2-2; V: TRBV18; size: few; CDR3: CASSPRQGSGTGELFF; DNA: TGTGCCAGCTCACCGCGACAGGGTTCGGGCACCGGGGAGCTGTTTTTT
D: .; J: TRBJ1-5; V: TRBV27; size: medium-sized; CDR3: CASQSGQTSNQPQHF; DNA: TGTGCCAGCCAATCGGGACAAACTAGCAATCAGCCCCAGCATTTT
D: .; J: TRBJ1-1; V: TRBV6-4; size: once; CDR3: CASSAMTGNTEAFF; DNA: TGTGCCAGCAGTGCCATGACAGGGAACACTGAAGCTTTCTTT
D: TRBD1; J: TRBJ2-7; V: TRBV18; size: once; CDR3: CASSPLGTGFYEQYF; DNA: TGTGCCAGCTCACCCCTAGGGACAGGATTCTACGAGCAGTACTTC
D: .; J: TRBJ1-1; V: TRBV12-3/TRBV12-4; size: few; CDR3: CASSLSREAFF; DNA: TGTGCCAGCAGTTTATCCAGGGAAGCTTTCTTT
D: .; J: TRBJ2-7; V: TRBV3-1/TRBV3-2; size: .; CDR3: CASSRTRGEQYF; DNA: TGTGCCAGCAGCCGGACAAGGGGCGAGCAGTACTTC
D: .; J: TRBJ2-5; V: TRBV5-4; size: few; CDR3: CASSLAGSRAQETQYF; DNA: TGTGCCAGCAGCTTGGCAGGTAGTAGGGCCCAAGAGACCCAGTACTTC
D: .; J: TRBJ1-5; V: TRBV5-6; size: .; CDR3: CASSRTDFSNQPQHF; DNA: TGTGCCAGCAGCCGGACAGACTTTAGCAATCAGCCCCAGCATTTT
D: .; J: TRBJ2-3; V: TRBV19; size: .; CDR3: CASSILGSPDTQYF; DNA: TGTGCCAGTAGTATCCTAGGGAGCCCAGATACGCAGTATTTT
D: .; J: TRBJ2-5; V: TRBV24-1; size: .; CDR3: CATLFGETQYF; DNA: TGTGCCACCCTATTTGGCGAGACCCAGTACTTC
D: .; J: TRBJ2-5; V: TRBV2; size: .; CDR3: CASILDYSEETQYF; DNA: TGTGCCAGCATTTTAGACTACAGCGAGGAGACCCAGTACTTC
D: TRBD2; J: TRBJ2-5; V: TRBV5-6; size: .; CDR3: CASSLGLASWNQETQYF; DNA: TGTGCCAGCAGCTTGGGACTAGCCAGTTGGAACCAAGAGACCCAGTACTTC
D: .; J: TRBJ1-1; V: TRBV30; size: .; CDR3: CASSTGLNTEAFF; DNA: TGTGCCTCGTCAACAGGGTTGAACACTGAAGCTTTCTTT
D: .; J: TRBJ2-1; V: TRBV4-1; size: .; CDR3: CASSQNGDSYNEQFF; DNA: TGCGCCAGCAGCCAGAACGGTGACTCCTACAATGAGCAGTTCTTC
D: .; J: TRBJ1-5; V: TRBV5-1; size: .; CDR3: CASSPGGGNQPQHF; DNA: TGCGCCAGCAGCCCTGGGGGTGGCAATCAGCCCCAGCATTTT
D: TRBD1; J: TRBJ2-5; V: TRBV6-2/TRBV6-3; size: .; CDR3: CASSYVGTGRGTQYF; DNA: TGTGCCAGCAGTTACGTAGGGACAGGAAGAGGGACCCAGTACTTC
D: .; J: TRBJ1-3; V: TRBV9; size: .; CDR3: CASSVADSGNTIYF; DNA: TGTGCCAGCAGCGTAGCGGACTCTGGAAACACCATATATTTT
D: TRBD1; J: TRBJ2-7; V: TRBV7-2; size: once; CDR3: CASSLGTGEDEQYF; DNA: TGTGCCAGCAGCTTGGGGACAGGGGAAGACGAGCAGTACTTC
D: .; J: TRBJ1-1; V: TRBV5-6; size: .; CDR3: CASSLGRTDTEAFF; DNA: TGTGCCAGCAGCTTGGGGAGGACGGACACTGAAGCTTTCTTT
D: .; J: TRBJ1-2; V: TRBV19; size: .; CDR3: CASSISTGGYTF; DNA: TGTGCCAGTAGTATCAGTACGGGAGGCTACACCTTC
D: .; J: TRBJ2-5; V: TRBV5-1; size: .; CDR3: CACAAGTIAEETQYF; DNA: TGCGCCTGCGCCGCCGGGACAATAGCTGAAGAGACCCAGTACTTC
D: .; J: TRBJ2-5; V: TRBV27; size: .; CDR3: CASSLVMETQYF; DNA: TGTGCCAGCAGTTTAGTAATGGAGACCCAGTACTTC
D: TRBD2; J: TRBJ2-1; V: TRBV7-9; size: .; CDR3: CASSLVTAGGPRQFF; DNA: TGTGCCAGCAGCTTAGTTACGGCGGGAGGGCCGAGGCAGTTCTTC
D: .; J: TRBJ1-5; V: TRBV3-1/TRBV3-2; size: few; CDR3: CASSQDGSQPQHF; DNA: TGTGCCAGCAGCCAAGATGGCAGTCAGCCCCAGCATTTT
D: TRBD1; J: TRBJ1-2; V: TRBV6-5; size: once; CDR3: CASRRTGEGGYTF; DNA: TGTGCCAGCAGGAGGACAGGGGAGGGAGGCTACACCTTC
D: TRBD2; J: TRBJ2-7; V: TRBV14; size: few; CDR3: CASTGGGPSSYEQYF; DNA: TGTGCCAGTACCGGGGGGGGCCCAAGCTCCTACGAGCAGTACTTC
D: .; J: TRBJ2-3; V: TRBV5-1; size: .; CDR3: CASSLVSRGGTDTQYF; DNA: TGCGCCAGCAGCTTGGTTTCCAGGGGAGGCACAGATACGCAGTATTTT
D: .; J: TRBJ2-2; V: TRBV2; size: .; CDR3: CASSEPSAYTGELFF; DNA: TGTGCCAGCAGTGAACCCAGCGCCTACACCGGGGAGCTGTTTTTT
D: TRBD1; J: TRBJ1-1; V: TRBV6-5; size: few; CDR3: CASRFTGGGEAFF; DNA: TGTGCCAGCAGGTTTACAGGGGGCGGTGAAGCTTTCTTT
D: .; J: TRBJ1-3; V: TRBV11-1; size: .; CDR3: CASSLWTDSSGNTIYF; DNA: TGTGCCAGCAGCTTATGGACAGACAGCTCTGGAAACACCATATATTTT